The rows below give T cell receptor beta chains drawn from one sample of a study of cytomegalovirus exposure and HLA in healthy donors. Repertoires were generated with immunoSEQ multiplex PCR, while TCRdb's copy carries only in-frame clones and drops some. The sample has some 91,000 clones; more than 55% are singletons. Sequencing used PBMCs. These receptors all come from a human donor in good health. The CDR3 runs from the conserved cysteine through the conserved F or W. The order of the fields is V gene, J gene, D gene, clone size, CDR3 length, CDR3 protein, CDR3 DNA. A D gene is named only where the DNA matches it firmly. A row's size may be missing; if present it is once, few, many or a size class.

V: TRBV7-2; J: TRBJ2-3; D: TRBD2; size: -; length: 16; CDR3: CASSRSATSGGVTQYF; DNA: TGTGCCAGCAGCCGAAGCGCAACTAGCGGGGGGGTTACGCAGTATTTT
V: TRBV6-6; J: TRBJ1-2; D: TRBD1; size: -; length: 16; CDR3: CASSYGDRLNNYGYTF; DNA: TGTGCCAGCAGTTATGGGGACAGGCTTAACAACTATGGCTACACCTTC
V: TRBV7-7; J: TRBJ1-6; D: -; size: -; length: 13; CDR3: CASSLGQNSPLHF; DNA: TGTGCTAGCAGCTTAGGACAGAATTCACCCCTCCACTTT
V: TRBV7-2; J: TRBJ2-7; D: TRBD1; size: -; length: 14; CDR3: CASSLDRGPGEQYF; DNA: TGTGCCAGCAGCCTAGACAGGGGGCCTGGCGAGCAGTACTTC
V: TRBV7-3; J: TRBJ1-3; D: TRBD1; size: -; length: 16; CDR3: CASSLYSTGSGNTIYF; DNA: TGTGCCAGCAGCCTCTATTCGACAGGGTCCGGAAACACCATATATTTT
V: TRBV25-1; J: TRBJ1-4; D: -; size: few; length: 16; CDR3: CASTPLSGRGDEKLFF; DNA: TGTGCCAGCACCCCCCTCTCCGGCCGGGGTGATGAAAAACTGTTTTTT
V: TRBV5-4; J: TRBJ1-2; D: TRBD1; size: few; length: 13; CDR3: CASSWGQGGGYTF; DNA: TGTGCCAGCAGCTGGGGACAGGGAGGTGGCTACACCTTC
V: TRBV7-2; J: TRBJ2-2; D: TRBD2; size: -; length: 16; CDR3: CASSLLSGGGTGELFF; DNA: TGTGCCAGCAGCTTACTCTCGGGGGGAGGCACCGGGGAGCTGTTTTTT
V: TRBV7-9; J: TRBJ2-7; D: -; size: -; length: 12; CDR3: CASSFGWSEQYF; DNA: TGTGCCAGCAGCTTCGGTTGGAGCGAGCAGTACTTC
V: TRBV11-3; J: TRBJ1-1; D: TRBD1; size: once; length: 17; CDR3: CASSPRQGAGVGTEAFF; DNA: TGTGCCAGCAGCCCTCGACAGGGGGCTGGAGTGGGCACTGAAGCTTTCTTT
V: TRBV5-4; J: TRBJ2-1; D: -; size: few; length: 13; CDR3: CASSLYTYNEQFF; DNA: TGTGCCAGCAGCTTGTATACTTACAATGAGCAGTTCTTC
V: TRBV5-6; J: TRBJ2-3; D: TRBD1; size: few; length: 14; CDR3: CASSWTGALDTQYF; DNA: TGTGCCAGCAGTTGGACAGGGGCGTTAGATACGCAGTATTTT
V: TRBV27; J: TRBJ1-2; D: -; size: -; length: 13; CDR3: CASSLGGQSGYTF; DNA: TGTGCCAGCAGTTTAGGCGGTCAGAGTGGCTACACCTTC
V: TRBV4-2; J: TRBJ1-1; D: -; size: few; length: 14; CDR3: CASRRGGEDTEAFF; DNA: TGTGCCAGCAGGCGGGGGGGGGAGGACACTGAAGCTTTCTTT
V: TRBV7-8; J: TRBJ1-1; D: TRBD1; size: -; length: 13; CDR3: CASSSDRVTEAFF; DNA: TGTGCCAGCAGCTCCGACAGGGTGACTGAAGCTTTCTTT
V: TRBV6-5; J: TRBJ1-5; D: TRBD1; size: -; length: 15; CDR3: CATYTGGLINQPQHF; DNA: TGTGCCACCTATACAGGGGGCTTAATCAATCAGCCCCAGCATTTT
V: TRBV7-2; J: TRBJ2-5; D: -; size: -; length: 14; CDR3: CASSKLDFQETQYF; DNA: TGTGCCAGCAGCAAATTGGACTTTCAAGAGACCCAGTACTTC
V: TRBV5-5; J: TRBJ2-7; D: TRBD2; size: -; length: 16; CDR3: CASSRTSGGVSYEQYF; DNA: TGTGCCAGCAGTAGGACTAGCGGGGGGGTATCCTACGAGCAGTACTTC
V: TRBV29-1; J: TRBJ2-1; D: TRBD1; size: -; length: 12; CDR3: CSVEEGGSKVLF; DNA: TGCAGCGTTGAAGAAGGGGGCAGCAAGGTCCTCTTC
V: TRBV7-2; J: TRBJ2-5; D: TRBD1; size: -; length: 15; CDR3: CASSLAGTDQETQYF; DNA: TGTGCCAGCAGCTTAGCTGGGACAGATCAAGAGACCCAGTACTTC
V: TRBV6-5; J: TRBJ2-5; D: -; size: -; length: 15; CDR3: CASSFRRGAGETQYF; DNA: TGTGCCAGCAGTTTTCGACGGGGGGCAGGGGAGACCCAGTACTTC
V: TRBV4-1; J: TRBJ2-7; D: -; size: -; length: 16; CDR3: CASSQDNLALSYEQYF; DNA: TGCGCCAGCAGCCAAGACAACCTAGCGCTCTCCTACGAGCAGTACTTC
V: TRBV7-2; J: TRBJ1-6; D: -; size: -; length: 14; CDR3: CASSLDGYNSPLHF; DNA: TGTGCCAGCAGCTTAGACGGTTATAATTCACCCCTCCACTTT
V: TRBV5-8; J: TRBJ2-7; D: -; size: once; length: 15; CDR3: CASSRMWAGNYEQYF; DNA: TGTGCCAGCAGCCGTATGTGGGCAGGGAACTACGAGCAGTACTTC
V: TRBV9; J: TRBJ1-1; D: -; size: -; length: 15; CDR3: CASSVGAGVDTEAFF; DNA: TGTGCCAGCAGCGTAGGGGCAGGGGTGGACACTGAAGCTTTCTTT
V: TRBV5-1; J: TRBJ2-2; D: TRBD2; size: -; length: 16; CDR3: CASGPMTSGGTGELFF; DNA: TGCGCCAGCGGCCCCATGACTAGCGGGGGCACCGGGGAGCTGTTTTTT
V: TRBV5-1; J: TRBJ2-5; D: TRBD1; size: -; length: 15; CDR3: CASSPRTGGTEAQYF; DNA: TGCGCCAGCAGCCCTCGGACAGGGGGCACAGAGGCCCAGTACTTC
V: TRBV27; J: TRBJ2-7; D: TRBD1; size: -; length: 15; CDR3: CASRPSGTGLYEQYF; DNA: TGTGCCAGCAGACCATCCGGGACAGGGTTGTACGAGCAGTACTTC
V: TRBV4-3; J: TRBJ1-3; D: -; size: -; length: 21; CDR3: CASSQTNRFGGVPYIGNTIYF; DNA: TGCGCCAGCAGCCAAACCAATCGATTCGGGGGAGTCCCTTATATTGGAAACACCATATATTTT
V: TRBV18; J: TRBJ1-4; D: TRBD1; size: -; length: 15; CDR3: CASSPDRGPGEKLFF; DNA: TGTGCCAGCTCGCCGGACAGGGGGCCAGGTGAAAAACTGTTTTTT
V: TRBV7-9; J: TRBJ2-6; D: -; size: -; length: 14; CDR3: CASSRVSGANVLTF; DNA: TGTGCCAGCAGCCGCGTATCTGGGGCCAACGTCCTGACTTTC
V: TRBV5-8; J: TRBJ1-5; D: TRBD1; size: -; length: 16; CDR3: CASSRGQGGRNQPQHF; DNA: TGTGCCAGCAGCCGCGGACAGGGGGGCCGCAATCAGCCCCAGCATTTT
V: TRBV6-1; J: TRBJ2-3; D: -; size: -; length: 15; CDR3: CASSEAGRLANSQYF; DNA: TGTGCCAGCAGTGAAGCAGGACGGCTAGCGAATTCGCAGTATTTT
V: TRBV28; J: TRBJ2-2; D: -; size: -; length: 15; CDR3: CASKWGVRVPGELFF; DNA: TGTGCCAGCAAATGGGGGGTGAGGGTTCCCGGGGAGCTGTTTTTT
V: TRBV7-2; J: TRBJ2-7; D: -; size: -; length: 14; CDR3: CASSLGVSAYEQYF; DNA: TGTGCCAGCAGCTTAGGCGTCAGCGCCTACGAGCAGTACTTC
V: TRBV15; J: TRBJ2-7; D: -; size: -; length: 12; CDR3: CATSPGGHEQYF; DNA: TGTGCCACCAGCCCCGGCGGGCACGAGCAGTACTTC
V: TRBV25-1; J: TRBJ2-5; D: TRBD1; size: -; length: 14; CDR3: CASSDQTGAETQYF; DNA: TGTGCCAGCAGTGATCAAACAGGGGCAGAGACCCAGTACTTC
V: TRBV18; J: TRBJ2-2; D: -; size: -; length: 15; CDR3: CASSFPGGYTGELFF; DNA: TGTGCCAGCTCTTTCCCCGGGGGATACACCGGGGAGCTGTTTTTT
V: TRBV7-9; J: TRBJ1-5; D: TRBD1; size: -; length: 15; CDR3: CASSQETGVFQPQHF; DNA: TGTGCCAGCAGCCAGGAGACAGGGGTCTTTCAGCCCCAGCATTTT
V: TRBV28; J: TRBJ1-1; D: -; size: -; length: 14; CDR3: CASSPAGENTEAFF; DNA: TGTGCCAGCAGTCCGGCCGGGGAGAACACTGAAGCTTTCTTT
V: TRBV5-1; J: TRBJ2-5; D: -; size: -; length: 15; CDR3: CASSAARRISGTQYF; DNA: TGCGCCAGCAGCGCCGCCCGGAGGATCTCGGGGACCCAGTACTTC
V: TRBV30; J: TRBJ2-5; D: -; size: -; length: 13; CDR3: CAWSDRARETQYF; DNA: TGTGCCTGGAGTGACAGGGCTCGGGAGACCCAGTACTTC
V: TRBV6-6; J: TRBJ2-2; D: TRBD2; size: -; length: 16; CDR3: CAGSMARGGGGGELFF; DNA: TGTGCCGGGTCTATGGCGCGGGGGGGCGGAGGCGGGGAGCTGTTTTTT
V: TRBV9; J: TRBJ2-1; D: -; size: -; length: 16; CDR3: CASSVGQGTKYNEQFF; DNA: TGTGCCAGCAGCGTAGGTCAGGGGACCAAATACAATGAGCAGTTCTTC
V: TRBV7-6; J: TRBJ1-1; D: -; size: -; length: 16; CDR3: CASSLGVPAKNTEAFF; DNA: TGTGCCAGCAGCTTAGGGGTGCCAGCGAAGAACACTGAAGCTTTCTTT
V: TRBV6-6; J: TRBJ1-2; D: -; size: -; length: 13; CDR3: CASSRMTDYGYTF; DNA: TGTGCCAGCAGTCGTATGACAGACTATGGCTACACCTTC
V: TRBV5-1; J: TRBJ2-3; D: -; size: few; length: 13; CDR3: CASRSEDVDTQYF; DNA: TGCGCCAGCAGGTCGGAGGACGTCGATACGCAGTATTTT
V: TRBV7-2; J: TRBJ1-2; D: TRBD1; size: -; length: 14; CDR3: CASSLGGQGYGYTF; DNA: TGTGCCAGCAGCTTAGGGGGACAGGGCTATGGCTACACCTTC
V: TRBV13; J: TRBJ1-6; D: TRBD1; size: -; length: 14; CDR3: CASSIGGRNSPLHF; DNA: TGTGCCAGCAGCATAGGGGGCAGGAATTCACCCCTCCACTTT
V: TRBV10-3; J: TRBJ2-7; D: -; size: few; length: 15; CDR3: CAISESVEGSYEQYF; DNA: TGTGCCATCAGTGAGTCAGTGGAGGGGTCCTACGAGCAGTACTTC
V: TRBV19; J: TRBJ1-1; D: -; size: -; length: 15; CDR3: CASSRRNSMNTEAFF; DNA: TGTGCCAGTAGTCGACGAAACAGTATGAACACTGAAGCTTTCTTT
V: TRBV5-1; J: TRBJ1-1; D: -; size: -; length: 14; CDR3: CASRDYREKTEAFF; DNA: TGCGCCAGCAGAGACTACAGGGAGAAAACTGAAGCTTTCTTT
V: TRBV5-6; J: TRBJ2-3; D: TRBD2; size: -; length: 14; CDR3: CASSTSGPGNTQYF; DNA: TGTGCCAGCTCGACTAGCGGGCCCGGGAATACGCAGTATTTT
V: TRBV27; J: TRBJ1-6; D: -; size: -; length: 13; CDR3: CASSPVGVSPLHF; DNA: TGTGCCAGCAGTCCCGTAGGAGTGTCACCCCTCCACTTT
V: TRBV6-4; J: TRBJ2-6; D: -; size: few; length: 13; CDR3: CASRASGANVLTF; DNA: TGTGCCAGCAGAGCCTCTGGGGCCAACGTCCTGACTTTC
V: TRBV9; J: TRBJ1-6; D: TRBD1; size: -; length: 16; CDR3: CASSPPGTAYNSPLHF; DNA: TGTGCCAGCAGCCCCCCCGGGACAGCCTATAATTCACCCCTCCACTTT
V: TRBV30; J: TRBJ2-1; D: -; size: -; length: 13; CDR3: CAWRGGTYNEQFF; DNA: TGTGCCTGGAGAGGAGGAACCTACAATGAGCAGTTCTTC
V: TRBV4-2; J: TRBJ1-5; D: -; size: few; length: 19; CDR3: CASSQDVGLEQGSNQPQHF; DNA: TGTGCCAGCAGCCAAGATGTGGGGCTCGAGCAGGGTAGCAATCAGCCCCAGCATTTT
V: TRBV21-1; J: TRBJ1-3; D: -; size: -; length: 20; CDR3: CAWGGTEEGQGPHSGNTIYF; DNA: TGTGCCTGGGGCGGAACAGAAGAGGGACAGGGGCCCCACTCTGGAAACACCATATATTTT
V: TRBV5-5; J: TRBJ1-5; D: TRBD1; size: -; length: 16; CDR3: CASSPYGQGGNQPQHF; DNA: TGTGCCAGCAGCCCATACGGACAGGGTGGTAATCAGCCCCAGCATTTT